This T cell receptor beta chain was identified during a study of blood T cell repertoires in COVID-19. Turning to the study itself: PBMCs, B-cell-depleted T cells, or T cells were the source of the cDNA or gDNA that made up the material.

This table comes from immunoSEQ multiplex PCR, and its TCRdb copy is limited to in-frame clones, with some not included. The sample comprises 150,000 to 200,000 clones, approximately 74% of which are singletons, and around 2.9% rests with the top ten. This clone was counted between two and nine times. The CDR3 is 16 amino acids. The germline V gene encodes CDR1 SNHLY and CDR2 FYNNEI. The ends were cut back, 3 bases at V and 2 bases at J, with 14 bases in the middle. The TCR was taken from a woman older than 75 with acute or convalescent COVID-19. Source material: peripheral blood. The rearrangement links TRBV2 to TRBJ2-4; possibly TRBD1 for D (5 bases). The CDR3 nucleotides read TGTGCCAGCAGTGATCCAGGGAAGATAACCAAAAACATTCAGTACTTC. Its translation is CASSDPGKITKNIQYF.